This T cell receptor beta chain emerged from a study of T-cell reconstitution after alpha-beta-depleted transplantation in children. Unique molecular identifiers were used to barcode this TCRbeta library. MiXCR, applied by TCRdb to the PCR reads, yields one record per CDR3 protein. The sample comprises approximately 590,000 distinct CDR3 sequences, over 9.5% of which are singletons, and about 4% rests with the top ten. This clonotype appeared a few times. Sample: PBMCs from the stem cell graft donor, taken from the stem cell graft. This clonotype was obtained from a human donor who donated a stem cell graft to a child with acute myeloid leukemia.

CDR3 sequence (DNA): TGCAGTGCTCCCGACAGGGGTGGAGATACGCAGTATTTT. The encoded protein is CSAPDRGGDTQYF. The chain combines TRBV20-1 with TRBJ2-3, with 8 bases that match TRBD1. The V gene end was trimmed by 5 bases and the J gene end by 5 bases; junction bases not matched to a gene: 6. In germline, CDR1 is DFQATT, CDR2 SNEGSKA (reference sequence). The CDR3 runs to 13 residues.